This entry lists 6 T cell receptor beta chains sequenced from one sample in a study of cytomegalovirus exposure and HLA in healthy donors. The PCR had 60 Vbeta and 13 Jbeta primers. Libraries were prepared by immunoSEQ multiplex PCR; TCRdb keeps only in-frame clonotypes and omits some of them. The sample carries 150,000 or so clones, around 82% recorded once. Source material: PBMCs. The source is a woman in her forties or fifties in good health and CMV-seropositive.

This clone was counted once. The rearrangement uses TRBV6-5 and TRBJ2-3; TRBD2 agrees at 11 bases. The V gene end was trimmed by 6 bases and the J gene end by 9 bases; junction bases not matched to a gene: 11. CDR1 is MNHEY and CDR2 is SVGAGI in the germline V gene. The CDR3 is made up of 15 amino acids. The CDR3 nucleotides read TGTGCCAGCAGCCTAAGGCTAGCGGGGGGAGCGACGCAGTATTTT. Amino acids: CASSLRLAGGATQYF.

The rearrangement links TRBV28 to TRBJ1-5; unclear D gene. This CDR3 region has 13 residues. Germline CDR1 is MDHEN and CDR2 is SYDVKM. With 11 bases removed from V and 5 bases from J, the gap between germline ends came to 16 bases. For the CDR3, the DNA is TGTGCCGCCCGACGGGGAGTGGATCAGCCCCAGCATTTT. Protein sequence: CAARRGVDQPQHF.

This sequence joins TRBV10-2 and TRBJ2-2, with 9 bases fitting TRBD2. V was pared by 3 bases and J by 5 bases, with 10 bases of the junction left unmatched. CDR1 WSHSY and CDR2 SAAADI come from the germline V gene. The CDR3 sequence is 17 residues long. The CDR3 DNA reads TGCGCCAGCAGTGATAGCGGGGGCCAACCTTGGACCGGGGAGCTGTTTTTT. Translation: CASSDSGGQPWTGELFF.

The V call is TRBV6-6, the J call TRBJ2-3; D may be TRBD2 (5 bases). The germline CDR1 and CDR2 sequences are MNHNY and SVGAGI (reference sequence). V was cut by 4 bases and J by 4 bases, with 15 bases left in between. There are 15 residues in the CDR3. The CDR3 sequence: CASSLTPAGADTQYF. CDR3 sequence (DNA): TGTGCCAGCAGTTTAACCCCCGCGGGTGCAGATACGCAGTATTTT.

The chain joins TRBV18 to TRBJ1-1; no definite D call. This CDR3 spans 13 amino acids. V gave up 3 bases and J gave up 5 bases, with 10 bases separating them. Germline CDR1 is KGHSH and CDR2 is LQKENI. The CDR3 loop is CASSPFERTEAFF. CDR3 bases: TGTGCCAGCTCACCGTTCGAGAGGACTGAAGCTTTCTTT.

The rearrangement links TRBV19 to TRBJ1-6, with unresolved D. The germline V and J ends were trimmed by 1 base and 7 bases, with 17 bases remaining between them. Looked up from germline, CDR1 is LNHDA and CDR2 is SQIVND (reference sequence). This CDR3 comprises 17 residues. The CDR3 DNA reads TGTGCCAGTAGTATAGGGTCTGTTTCGGTGCCGAATTCACCCCTCCACTTT. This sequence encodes CASSIGSVSVPNSPLHF. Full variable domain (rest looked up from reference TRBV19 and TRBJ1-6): DGGITQSPKYLFRKEGQNVTLSCEQNLNHDAMYWYRQDPGQGLRLIYYSQIVNDFQKGDIAEGYSVSREKKESFPLTVTSAQKNPTAFYLCASSIGSVSVPNSPLHFGNGTRLTVT.